This TCR beta chain emerged from a study of T-cell memory formation after mild COVID-19. Study-wide points: Those CD4+ clones that contracted were mainly in CM and EM (CD8+ ones in EMRA).

This clonotype showed up just a few times. Its antigen is unidentified. With 6 bases removed from V and 2 bases from J, the gap between germline ends came to 10 bases. In germline, CDR1 is SNHLY, CDR2 FYNNEI. CDR3 length: 14 amino acids. Barcoded TCR alpha and TCR beta cDNA libraries with UMIs came from 5'RACE using constant-segment primers. TCRdb processed the 5' RACE reads anew with MiXCR; each CDR3 protein has one entry. The table has 540,000 or so distinct CDR3 sequences, just over 20% seen once; the top ten hold around an eighth. The sequence was collected from an adult woman who had mild COVID-19 (a few samples of this study predate the infection). Cell type and time point are not known. J is TRBJ1-4 and V is TRBV2; D uncertain. Source material: PBMCs or a T cell subset sorted from them (not recorded which). The CDR3 reads CASRSRRTNEKLFF. The CDR3 coding sequence is TGTGCCAGCAGGTCAAGACGGACTAATGAAAAACTGTTTTTT.